These 27 T cell receptor beta chains originate from one sample sequenced in a study of OX40 agonist ivuxolimab in advanced cancers. TCRdb keeps only in-frame clones here, not all; method: immunoSEQ multiplex PCR. In the table there are 65,000 to 100,000 clones, roughly 88% of which are singletons. Source: CD4+ or CD8+ T cells sorted from blood, taken in a trial of the OX40 agonist ivuxolimab. The receptors originated from an adult with an advanced solid tumor such as melanoma, head and neck, liver or kidney cancer.

V and J are TRBV5-8 and TRBJ1-1; 8 nucleotides align to TRBD1. The CDR3 totals 13 residues. V shed 7 bases, J shed 4 bases, and the junction held 6 bases outside the gene matches. Germline CDR1 is SGHTS and CDR2 is YDEGEE. CDR3 DNA sequence: TGTGCCAGCGAACCAACAGGGGGCACTGAAGCTTTCTTT. Translation gives CASEPTGGTEAFF.

V is TRBV6-5 and J is TRBJ1-5; TRBD1 agrees at 7 bases. Germline V gene sequence: CDR1 MNHEY, CDR2 SVGAGI. The CDR3 runs 14 residues. V lost 5 bases to trimming and J lost 3 bases; unmatched junction nucleotides: 4. The CDR3 DNA follows: TGTGCCAGCAGTCGACAGGGCGTCAATCAGCCCCAGCATTTT. Protein sequence: CASSRQGVNQPQHF.

The chain recombines TRBV6-5 with TRBJ2-5; 7 bases map to TRBD1. The J call is in doubt because the DNA end fits TRBJ2-7 better. From germline, CDR1 is MNHEY and CDR2 SVGAGI. This CDR3 region has 13 residues. The CDR3 sequence: CASKETGLHEQYF. The CDR3 DNA reads as TGTGCCAGCAAGGAGACAGGGCTACACGAGCAGTACTTC.

Turning to this clone: The DNA is omitted, as the CDR3 cannot be located on it reliably, and the CDR3 follows TCRdb's listing. J is TRBJ2-5 and V is TRBV11-3. Per the germline V gene, CDR1 is SGHNT and CDR2 is YENEEA. The CDR3 comprises 13 residues, both ends counted. The CDR3 here is CASSFYFGETQYF.

The CDR3 spells CASSPGGFDEQYF. As DNA, the CDR3 is TGTGCCAGCAGCCCGGGGGGGTTTGACGAGCAGTACTTC. This chain links TRBV28 with TRBJ2-7, with TRBD2 identical over 8 bases. The CDR3 extends over 13 amino acids. The V segment lost 6 bases and the J segment 5 bases; nucleotides outside the gene matches: 6. The germline gives CDR1 MDHEN, CDR2 SYDVKM.

This chain connects TRBV28 to TRBJ1-2; the D gene is possibly TRBD1 (6 bases). This CDR3 spans 13 amino acids. Germline loops: CDR1 MDHEN, CDR2 SYDVKM. V was clipped by 3 bases and J by 8 bases, with 13 bases between them. The CDR3 here is CASSFMQGTGYTF. In nucleotides, the CDR3 is TGTGCCAGCAGTTTCATGCAGGGGACGGGCTACACCTTC.

The rearrangement joins TRBV6-5 to TRBJ2-7; D possibly corresponds to TRBD2 (5 bases). The germline CDR1 and CDR2 sequences are MNHEY and SVGAGI. The germline V and J ends were trimmed by 4 bases and 6 bases, with 7 bases remaining between them. This CDR3 region has 11 residues. This chain's CDR3 is CASSSRGEQYF. CDR3 nucleotides: TGTGCCAGCAGTTCTCGGGGCGAGCAGTACTTC.

This chain links TRBV5-6 with TRBJ2-3; 7 nucleotides align to TRBD1. The CDR3 sequence is 14 residues long. Germline V gene data show CDR1 as SGHDT and CDR2 as YYEEEE. The ends lost 4 bases at V and 6 bases at J; junction bases unmatched: 8. CDR3 DNA sequence: TGTGCCAGCAGCGACGACAGGGCATCTGATACGCAGTATTTT. It is translated as CASSDDRASDTQYF. The full variable domain, rest sourced from reference TRBV5-6 and TRBJ2-3, is DAGVTQSPTHLIKTRGQQVTLRCSPKSGHDTVSWYQQALGQGPQFIFQYYEEEERQRGNFPDRFSGHQFPNYSSELNVNALLLGDSALYLCASSDDRASDTQYFGPGTRLTVL.

V and J are TRBV11-1 and TRBJ2-2; 7 nucleotides match TRBD1. CDR1 is SGHAT and CDR2 is FQDESV in the germline V gene (reference sequence). V was pared by 7 bases and J by 3 bases, with 8 bases of the junction left unmatched. This CDR3 spans 15 amino acids. The CDR3, as DNA: TGTGCCAGCACCCCCGGACAGGTTTACACCGGGGAGCTGTTTTTT. It is translated as CASTPGQVYTGELFF.

CDR3 region: CASSQEHWAGEAFF. The CDR3 DNA reads as TGCGCCAGCAGCCAAGAACACTGGGCTGGTGAAGCTTTCTTT. The V and J genes are TRBV4-3 and TRBJ1-1; D not resolved. There are 14 residues in the CDR3. Germline CDR1 LGHNA, CDR2 YSLEER. V was pared by 0 bases and J by 7 bases, with 12 bases between.

The CDR3 bases are TGTGCCAGCGGACTAGCGGGAGCGTTTCCCGGGGAGCTGTTTTTT. Translating it yields CASGLAGAFPGELFF. The chain has TRBV19 and TRBJ2-2; TRBD2 agrees at 13 bases. The CDR3 contains 15 residues. The germline V gene has CDR1 LNHDA and CDR2 SQIVND (reference sequence). V gave up 9 bases and J gave up 6 bases; unmatched junction bases: 7. Variable domain in full (rest from reference TRBV19 and TRBJ2-2): DGGITQSPKYLFRKEGQNVTLSCEQNLNHDAMYWYRQDPGQGLRLIYYSQIVNDFQKGDIAEGYSVSREKKESFPLTVTSAQKNPTAFYLCASGLAGAFPGELFFGEGSRLTVL.

This clone has a handful of counts. The J gene is TRBJ2-7, the V gene TRBV4-3; TRBD1 is a possible D gene (7 bases). Trimming left V 4 bases short and J 5 bases short, with 12 bases between. This CDR3 spans 13 amino acids. CDR1 is LGHNA, CDR2 YSLEER, per germline. The CDR3 here is CASSLQGGDEQYF. In DNA form, the CDR3 reads TGCGCCAGCAGCCTGCAGGGGGGCGACGAGCAGTACTTC.

The gene calls are TRBV18 and TRBJ2-7, with 8 positions matching TRBD1. The germline V gene has CDR1 KGHSH and CDR2 LQKENI. This CDR3 is 14 amino acids long. The V segment lost 3 bases and the J segment 7 bases; nucleotides outside the gene matches: 8. CDR3 sequence reads: CASSPGRGHREQYF. The CDR3 region has the DNA TGTGCCAGCTCACCGGGCAGGGGGCACAGGGAGCAGTACTTC.

The V and J genes are TRBV11-2 and TRBJ2-7; 8 bases are a match to TRBD1. CDR1 is SGHAT, CDR2 FQNNGV, per germline. CDR3 length: 15 residues. J lost 1 base, V lost 5 bases, and 7 bases had no gene match. The CDR3 nucleotides read TGTGCCAGCAGCACGACAGGGGCCGTTTCCTACGAGCAGTACTTC. This translates into CASSTTGAVSYEQYF.

V gene TRBV7-2 combines with J gene TRBJ2-1; maybe TRBD2 (5 bases). Trimming left V 0 bases short and J 0 bases short, with 12 bases between. CDR3 length equals 17 residues. Per germline, CDR1 SGHTA and CDR2 FQGNSA. Here the CDR3 DNA reads TGTGCCAGCAGCTTAGCGCTTGCGGGTAGCTCCTACAATGAGCAGTTCTTC. Its protein product is CASSLALAGSSYNEQFF.

As regards this clone: The sample has other DNA sequences that encode this CDR3 too. This chain links TRBV30 with TRBJ2-5; TRBD2 might be the D (7 bases). The CDR3 loop spans 14 amino acids. Germline V gene lookup returns CDR1 GTSNPN and CDR2 SVGIG (reference sequence). Trimming removed 0 bases at V and 1 base at J, with 9 bases between. The CDR3 DNA follows: TGTGCCTGGAGTGTAGGGGGGGCCCAAGAGACCCAGTACTTC. Its protein product is CAWSVGGAQETQYF.

This clone was seen a few times. The chain combines TRBV5-1 with TRBJ2-1, with D perhaps matching TRBD2 (5 bases). Trimming removed 0 bases from V and 3 bases from J, with 10 bases in between. The germline V gene has CDR1 SGHRS and CDR2 YFSETQ. The length of the CDR3 is 15 residues. The CDR3 spells CASSLAPGSYNEQFF. CDR3 bases: TGCGCCAGCAGCTTGGCCCCGGGAAGCTACAATGAGCAGTTCTTC.

Comment on this clone: The germline gene is not matched at one end of the junction; a read error may be the cause. V is TRBV6-5 and J is TRBJ2-7, with D possibly being TRBD1 or TRBD2 (6 bases each). CDR1 and CDR2 (germline): MNHEY, SVGAGI. CDR3 length: 15 amino acids. This chain's CDR3 is CASRYSSWGAPEQYF. The CDR3 coding sequence is TGTGCCAGCAGGTACTCTAGCTGGGGGGCCCCCGAGCAGTACTTC.

The chain uses TRBV11-3 and TRBJ2-2; no reliable D call. The germline V gene has CDR1 SGHNT and CDR2 YENEEA. V lost 5 bases and J 2 bases, leaving 0 bases between the germline ends. The CDR3 length is 11 residues. In DNA, the CDR3 is TGTGCCAGCAGCAACACCGGGGAGCTGTTTTTT. This translates into CASSNTGELFF.

The chain joins TRBV7-9 to TRBJ2-7, with D tentatively TRBD1 (5 bases). The CDR3 runs 13 residues. The V end was cut by 7 bases, the J end by 0 bases, with 10 bases between. Germline V gene data show CDR1 as SEHNR and CDR2 as FQNEAQ (reference sequence). This CDR3 is CASTPGPSYEQYF. The CDR3 nucleotides are TGTGCCAGCACCCCAGGGCCCTCCTACGAGCAGTACTTC.

The chain recombines TRBV20-1 with TRBJ2-7; no clear D. There are 11 residues in the CDR3. The germline V gene encodes CDR1 DFQATT and CDR2 SNEGSKA (reference sequence). V gave up 6 bases and J gave up 10 bases, with 16 bases separating them. CDR3 nucleotide sequence: TGCAGTGCCCTCGGCACACCGGAACAGTACTTC. This codes for CSALGTPEQYF.

The rearrangement uses TRBV5-1 and TRBJ2-3, with a tentative D call TRBD1 (6 bases). CDR3 size: 15 residues. Trimming took 4 bases from V and 1 from J, leaving 13 bases between them. Germline CDR1 is SGHRS and CDR2 is YFSETQ. CDR3 sequence reads: CASSLRQDGTDTQYF. CDR3 nucleotide sequence: TGCGCCAGCAGCCTGAGACAGGACGGCACAGATACGCAGTATTTT.

V gene TRBV5-1 combines with J gene TRBJ2-6; TRBD1 agrees at 7 bases. This CDR3 comprises 17 residues. The germline V gene has CDR1 SGHRS and CDR2 YFSETQ. V was pared by 4 bases and J by 2 bases, with 9 bases of the junction left unmatched. CDR3 coding DNA: TGCGCCAGCAGCCCCCGACAGGGCGGCCCTGGGGCCAACGTCCTGACTTTC. Amino acids: CASSPRQGGPGANVLTF.

Note on this clone: One junction end does not reproduce the germline sequence, and a read error may be involved. This same CDR3 is encoded by further DNA sequences in the sample. The CDR3 sequence: CASSPGGRTDTQYF. Written as DNA, the CDR3 is TGTGCTAGCAGCCCCGGGGGCCGCACAGATACGCAGTATTTT. V and J are TRBV7-7 and TRBJ2-3, with D perhaps TRBD1 or TRBD2 (6 bases each). The CDR3 sequence is 14 residues long. Germline assignment: CDR1 SSHAT and CDR2 FNYEAQ (reference sequence).

Of note for this clone: Other DNA sequences in this specimen translate into the identical CDR3. V is TRBV5-4 and J is TRBJ2-3, with TRBD2 matching over 7 bases. V was clipped by 0 bases and J by 5 bases; unmatched bases: 3. This CDR3 region has 14 residues. Germline values: CDR1 SGHNT, CDR2 YYREEE (reference sequence). The chain's CDR3 is CASSLAGGGDTQYF. CDR3 sequence (DNA): TGTGCCAGCAGCTTGGCCGGCGGGGGAGATACGCAGTATTTT.

The CDR3 nucleotides are TGTGCCAGCGCACGGGGGCTGGAAGGAAACACCATATATTTT. As protein: CASARGLEGNTIYF. This chain connects TRBV28 to TRBJ1-3; D may be TRBD1 (6 bases). Trimming stripped 8 bases from V and 4 bases from J, with 15 bases between. This CDR3 is 14 amino acids long. CDR1 is MDHEN and CDR2 is SYDVKM in the germline V gene.

This clone showed up just once. V is TRBV5-8 and J is TRBJ2-5, with TRBD1 matching over 7 bases. CDR1 and CDR2 from the germline V gene are SGHTS and YDEGEE. This CDR3 region has 15 residues. J gave up 3 bases and V 2 bases, and 7 bases lay outside the gene matches. CDR3 coding DNA: TGTGCCAGCAGCTTCGACCGGGACAGCGAAGAGACCCAGTACTTC. Its protein product is CASSFDRDSEETQYF.